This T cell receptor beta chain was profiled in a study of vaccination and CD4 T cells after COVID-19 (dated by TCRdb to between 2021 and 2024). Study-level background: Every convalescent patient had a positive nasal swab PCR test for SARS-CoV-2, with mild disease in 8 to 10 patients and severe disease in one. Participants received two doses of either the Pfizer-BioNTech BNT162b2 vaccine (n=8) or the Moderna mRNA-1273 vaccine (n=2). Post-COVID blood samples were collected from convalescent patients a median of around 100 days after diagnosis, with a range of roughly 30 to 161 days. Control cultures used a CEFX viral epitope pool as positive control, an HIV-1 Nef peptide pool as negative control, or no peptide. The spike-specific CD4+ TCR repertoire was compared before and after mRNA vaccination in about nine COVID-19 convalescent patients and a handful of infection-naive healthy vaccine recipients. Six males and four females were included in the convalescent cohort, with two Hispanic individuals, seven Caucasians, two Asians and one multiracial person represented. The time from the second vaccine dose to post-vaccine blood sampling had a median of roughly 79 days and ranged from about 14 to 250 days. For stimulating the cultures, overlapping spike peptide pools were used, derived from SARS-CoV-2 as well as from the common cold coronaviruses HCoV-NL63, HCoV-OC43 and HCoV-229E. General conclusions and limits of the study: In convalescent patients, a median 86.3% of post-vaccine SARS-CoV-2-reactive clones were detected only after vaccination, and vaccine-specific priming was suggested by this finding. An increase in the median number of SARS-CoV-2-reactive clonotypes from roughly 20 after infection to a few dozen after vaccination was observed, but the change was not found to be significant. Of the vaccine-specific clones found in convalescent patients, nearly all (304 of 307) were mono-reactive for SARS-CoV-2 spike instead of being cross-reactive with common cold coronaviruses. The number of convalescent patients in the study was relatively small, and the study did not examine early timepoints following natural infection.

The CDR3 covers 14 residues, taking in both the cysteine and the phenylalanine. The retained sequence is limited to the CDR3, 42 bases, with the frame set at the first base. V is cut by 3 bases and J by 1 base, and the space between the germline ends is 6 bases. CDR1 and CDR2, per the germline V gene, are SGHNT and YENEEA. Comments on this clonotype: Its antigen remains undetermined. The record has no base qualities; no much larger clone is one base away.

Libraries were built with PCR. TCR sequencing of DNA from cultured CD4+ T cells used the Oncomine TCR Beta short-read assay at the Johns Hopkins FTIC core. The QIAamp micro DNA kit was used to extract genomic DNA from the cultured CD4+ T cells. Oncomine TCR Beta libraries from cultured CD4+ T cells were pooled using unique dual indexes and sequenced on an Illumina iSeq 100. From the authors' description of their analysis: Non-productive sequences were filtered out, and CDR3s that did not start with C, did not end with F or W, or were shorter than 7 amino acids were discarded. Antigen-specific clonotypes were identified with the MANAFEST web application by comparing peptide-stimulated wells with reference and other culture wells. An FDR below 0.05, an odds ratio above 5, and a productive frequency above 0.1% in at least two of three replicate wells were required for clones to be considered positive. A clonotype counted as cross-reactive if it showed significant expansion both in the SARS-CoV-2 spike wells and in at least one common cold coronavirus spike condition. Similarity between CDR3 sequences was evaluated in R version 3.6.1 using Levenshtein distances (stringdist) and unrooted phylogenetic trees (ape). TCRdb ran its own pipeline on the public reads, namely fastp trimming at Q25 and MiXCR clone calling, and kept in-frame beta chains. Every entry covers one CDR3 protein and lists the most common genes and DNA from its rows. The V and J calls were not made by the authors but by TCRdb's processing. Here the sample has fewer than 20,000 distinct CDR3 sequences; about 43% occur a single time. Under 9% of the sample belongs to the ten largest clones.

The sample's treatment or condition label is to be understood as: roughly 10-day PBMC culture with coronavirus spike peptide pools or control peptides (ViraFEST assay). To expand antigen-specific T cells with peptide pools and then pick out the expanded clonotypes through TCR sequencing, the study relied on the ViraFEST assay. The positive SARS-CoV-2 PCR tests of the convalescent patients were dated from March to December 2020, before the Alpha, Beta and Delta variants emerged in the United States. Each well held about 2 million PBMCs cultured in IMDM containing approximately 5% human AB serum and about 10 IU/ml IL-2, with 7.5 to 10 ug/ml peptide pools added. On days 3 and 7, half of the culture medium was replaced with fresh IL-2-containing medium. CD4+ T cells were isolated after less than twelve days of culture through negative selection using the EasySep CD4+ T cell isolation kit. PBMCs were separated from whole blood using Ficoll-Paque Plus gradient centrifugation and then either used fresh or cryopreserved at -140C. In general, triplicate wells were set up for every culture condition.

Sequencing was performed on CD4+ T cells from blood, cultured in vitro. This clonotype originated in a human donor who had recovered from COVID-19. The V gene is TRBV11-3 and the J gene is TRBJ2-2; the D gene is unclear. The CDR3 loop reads CASSFDENTGELFF. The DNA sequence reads TGTGCCAGCAGCTTTGACGAGAACACCGGGGAGCTGTTTTTT.